Presented here are 32 T cell receptor beta chains from one specimen sequenced in a study of T-cell reconstitution after alpha-beta-depleted transplantation in children. Unique molecular identifiers featured in how the TCRbeta library was prepared. One entry per CDR3 protein results from TCRdb running MiXCR on the PCR reads. The data hold about 980,000 distinct CDR3 sequences, with 25% to 30% observed a single time. Sequenced here: PBMCs, mostly from graft donor cells, sampled 360 days after TCRalphabeta/CD19-depleted stem cell transplant. These TCRs come from a boy under three years old who had a stem cell transplant for SCID, so the T cells may come from the graft donor.

This clonotype has just a few counts. The gene calls are TRBV7-9 and TRBJ2-1, with D perhaps being TRBD1 or TRBD2 (5 bases each). V dropped 1 base and J dropped 6 bases, with 19 bases sitting between them. Germline loops: CDR1 SEHNR, CDR2 FQNEAQ (reference sequence). The CDR3 runs to 17 residues. CDR3 loop: CASSLVSKTGTFNEQFF. DNA for the CDR3: TGTGCCAGCAGCTTAGTTAGTAAGACCGGGACCTTCAATGAGCAGTTCTTC.

V usage is TRBV4-2 and J usage is TRBJ1-1; 11 bases line up with TRBD1. CDR1 and CDR2 from the germline V gene are LGHNA and YNFKEQ. The V gene end was trimmed by 4 bases and the J gene end by 6 bases; junction bases not matched to a gene: 4. The CDR3 runs to 14 residues. In DNA form, the CDR3 reads TGTGCCAGCAGCCCGAGGACAGGGGGCCCTGAAGCTTTCTTT. It is translated as CASSPRTGGPEAFF.

This clonotype has more than one count but fewer than ten. The genes are TRBV5-1 and TRBJ2-2; D may match TRBD1 or TRBD2 (5 bases each). Germline V gives CDR1 SGHRS, CDR2 YFSETQ. Trimming shortened V by 2 bases and J by 6 bases, and 17 bases separated the two germline ends. This CDR3 comprises 16 residues. The CDR3 reads CASSLPGQGGSGELFF. The DNA for the CDR3 is TGCGCCAGCAGCTTACCGGGGCAGGGTGGTTCCGGGGAGCTGTTTTTT.

This clonotype has a handful of counts. The genes are TRBV18 and TRBJ2-7; maybe TRBD1 (6 bases). The germline V and J ends were trimmed by 2 bases and 5 bases, with 16 bases remaining between them. The CDR3 length is 15 residues. Germline V gives CDR1 KGHSH, CDR2 LQKENI. The CDR3 protein is CASSPTSRGADEQYF. Written as DNA, the CDR3 is TGTGCCAGCTCACCAACTTCCAGGGGAGCGGACGAGCAGTACTTC.

The chain employs TRBV20-1 and TRBJ2-1; D is unclear. The germline V and J ends were trimmed by 2 bases and 6 bases, with 14 bases remaining between them. From germline, CDR1 is DFQATT and CDR2 SNEGSKA (reference sequence). This CDR3 spans 14 amino acids. The CDR3 spells CSARPQNLGNEQFF. The CDR3 coding sequence is TGCAGTGCTAGACCGCAAAATCTGGGCAATGAGCAGTTCTTC.

The rearrangement joins TRBV28 to TRBJ1-1; D call uncertain. V was cut by 5 bases and J by 1 base, with 17 bases left in between. This CDR3 has 16 amino acids. Germline V CDR1 and CDR2: MDHEN, SYDVKM. The CDR3 sequence: CASSRNLGPGNTEAFF. The DNA of the CDR3 is TGTGCCAGCAGTCGAAATCTTGGGCCCGGGAACACTGAAGCTTTCTTT.

This rearrangement joins TRBV5-1 to TRBJ1-1; no firm D call. V was trimmed by 1 base and J by 5 bases, leaving 15 bases between them. The germline CDR1 and CDR2 sequences are SGHRS and YFSETQ. This CDR3 region has 15 residues. The CDR3 protein is CASSLSGRAETEAFF. The CDR3 nucleotides are TGCGCCAGCAGCTTGAGTGGCCGGGCGGAGACTGAAGCTTTCTTT.

The CDR3 here is CASGLVHEQFF. CDR3 in DNA: TGTGCCAGCGGACTCGTCCATGAGCAGTTCTTC. The V call is TRBV6-2 or TRBV6-3, the J call TRBJ2-1; D may be TRBD2 (5 bases). Germline CDR1 MNHEY, CDR2 SVGEGT. V was shortened by 8 bases and J by 8 bases, with 10 bases between the two germline ends. This CDR3 has 11 amino acids.

The rearrangement links TRBV5-1 to TRBJ2-7; the D gene is possibly TRBD1 (5 bases). The germline CDR1 and CDR2 sequences are SGHRS and YFSETQ. This CDR3 has 14 amino acids. Between the trimmed V and J ends, which lost 3 bases and 5 bases, there was a span of 15 bases. CDR3 region: CASSSQGAGHEQYF. The CDR3 DNA sequence: TGCGCCAGCAGCTCCCAGGGTGCAGGGCACGAGCAGTACTTC.

V is TRBV14 and J is TRBJ2-5; no reliable D call. This CDR3 contains 13 residues. Germline V gene sequence: CDR1 SGHDN, CDR2 FVKESK. V gave up 4 bases and J gave up 4 bases, with 10 bases separating them. The CDR3 bases are TGTGCCAGCAGCCCCCTTAACGGAGAGACCCAGTACTTC. It is translated as CASSPLNGETQYF.

There are a few counts of this clonotype. This sequence joins TRBV15 and TRBJ1-1; D is perhaps TRBD1 (5 bases). CDR1 is LNHNV, CDR2 YYDKDF, per germline (reference sequence). This CDR3 has 15 amino acids. Trimming removed 0 bases at V and 0 bases at J, with 8 bases between. The DNA for the CDR3 is TGTGCCACCAGCAGAGATAGGGGCATGAACACTGAAGCTTTCTTT. Translated, it gives CATSRDRGMNTEAFF.

The J gene is TRBJ2-7, the V gene TRBV29-1; tentatively, D is TRBD1 (6 bases). In germline, CDR1 is SQVTM, CDR2 ANQGSEA. Trimming removed 4 bases at V and 3 bases at J, with 13 bases between. The CDR3 covers 13 residues. Here the CDR3 reads CSVVTGQSYEQYF. CDR3 DNA sequence: TGCAGCGTTGTGACCGGACAGAGCTACGAGCAGTACTTC.

The V and J genes are TRBV20-1 and TRBJ2-1; unclear D gene. Trimming stripped 3 bases from V and 4 bases from J, with 10 bases between. From germline, CDR1 is DFQATT and CDR2 SNEGSKA (reference sequence). This CDR3 has 13 amino acids. CDR3 loop: CSARGQSYNEQFF. For the CDR3, the DNA is TGCAGTGCTAGGGGCCAGTCGTACAATGAGCAGTTCTTC.

In its sample, this clonotype was seen a few times. The chain has TRBV12-3 or TRBV12-4 and TRBJ1-2, with 7 bases fitting TRBD1. V was clipped by 7 bases and J by 8 bases; unmatched bases: 10. The CDR3 covers 13 residues. CDR3 in DNA: TGTGCCAGCACCGATAAAAGGGGGCCGGGCTACACCTTC. Its translation is CASTDKRGPGYTF.

V is TRBV6-1 and J is TRBJ1-1, with D maybe TRBD1 (5 bases). The germline gives CDR1 MNHNS, CDR2 SASEGT. The CDR3 is 17 amino acids. Between the trimmed V and J ends, which lost 7 bases and 0 bases, there was a span of 21 bases. The CDR3 reads CASTAGRGPLMNTEAFF. Written as DNA, the CDR3 is TGTGCCAGCACCGCCGGGAGGGGACCGCTCATGAACACTGAAGCTTTCTTT.

The chain is built from TRBV20-1 and TRBJ2-1, with 8 bases identical to TRBD2. The CDR3 totals 16 residues. CDR1 and CDR2 from the germline V gene are DFQATT and SNEGSKA (reference sequence). V lost 3 bases to trimming and J lost 8 bases; unmatched junction nucleotides: 15. CDR3 amino acids: CSARVFGGETRDEQFF. DNA of the CDR3: TGCAGTGCTAGGGTGTTCGGGGGGGAAACGAGGGATGAGCAGTTCTTC.

The chain carries TRBV9 and TRBJ2-2; tentatively, D is TRBD1 (6 bases). This CDR3 contains 17 residues. Per the germline V gene, CDR1 is SGDLS and CDR2 is YYNGEE. V was trimmed by 0 bases and J by 6 bases, leaving 18 bases between them. DNA for the CDR3: TGTGCCAGCAGCGTAGAGGGTGTCAGGGGTCTTCCCGGGGAGCTGTTTTTT. Translation: CASSVEGVRGLPGELFF. The variable domain in full, completed from reference TRBV9 and TRBJ2-2, reads DSGVTQTPKHLITATGQRVTLRCSPRSGDLSVYWYQQSLDQGLQFLIQYYNGEERAKGNILERFSAQQFPDLHSELNLSSLELGDSALYFCASSVEGVRGLPGELFFGEGSRLTVL.

The CDR3 coding sequence is TGTGCCACCAGCGGGCCCCACAATGAGCAGTTCTTC. Translating it yields CATSGPHNEQFF. This chain links TRBV24-1 with TRBJ2-1; no clear D gene. Trimming left V 7 bases short and J 5 bases short, with 8 bases between. The CDR3 has 12 amino acids. Germline lookup yields CDR1 KGHDR and CDR2 SFDVKD.

CDR3 in amino acids: CASSFKSTGNHEQYF. The CDR3 coding sequence is TGTGCCAGCAGTTTCAAATCGACAGGGAACCACGAGCAGTACTTC. The gene calls are TRBV12-3 or TRBV12-4 and TRBJ2-7; 7 bases fit TRBD1. The CDR3 consists of 15 residues. V lost 3 bases, J lost 5 bases, and 10 bases stayed unmatched.

J is TRBJ2-1 and V is TRBV7-9; no clear D gene. Germline V gene data show CDR1 as SEHNR and CDR2 as FQNEAQ (reference sequence). Trimming took 4 bases from V and 0 from J, leaving 16 bases between them. The CDR3 consists of 17 residues. The chain's CDR3 is CASSYISRRGSYNEQFF. Here the CDR3 DNA reads TGTGCCAGCAGCTATATTTCACGGCGTGGCTCCTACAATGAGCAGTTCTTC.

V usage is TRBV7-2 and J usage is TRBJ2-5; TRBD1 agrees at 8 bases. CDR1 is SGHTA and CDR2 is FQGNSA in the germline V gene. Trimming took 0 bases from V and 5 from J; bases not matched to a gene: 8. The CDR3 contains 16 residues. CDR3 DNA: TGTGCCAGCAGCTTAGCGAACCCAGGGGGCAGGGAGACCCAGTACTTC. Protein sequence: CASSLANPGGRETQYF.

The rearrangement uses TRBV7-8 and TRBJ2-5, with D hard to call. There are 15 residues in the CDR3. The germline V gene encodes CDR1 SGHVS and CDR2 FQNEAQ. V dropped 2 bases and J dropped 5 bases, with 15 bases sitting between them. In nucleotides, the CDR3 is TGTGCCAGCAGCTTACAGAGATCCGCGACGGAGACCCAGTACTTC. It is translated as CASSLQRSATETQYF.

The chain combines TRBV7-2 with TRBJ2-7, with 11 bases lining up with TRBD2. Per germline, CDR1 SGHTA and CDR2 FQGNSA. The CDR3 consists of 17 residues. The J segment lost 0 bases and the V segment lost 5 bases, leaving 9 bases of the junction unmatched. The CDR3 spells CASSLSSSGGTSYEQYF. DNA for the CDR3: TGTGCCAGCAGCCTTTCCTCTAGCGGGGGGACCTCCTACGAGCAGTACTTC.

The count of this clonotype is one. The V gene is TRBV3-1, the J gene TRBJ2-1; 16 bases fit TRBD2. CDR3 length: 17 amino acids. Germline values: CDR1 LGHDT, CDR2 YNNKEL (reference sequence). V lost 4 bases and J lost 6; bases outside the gene matches: 6. CDR3 region: CASSLQGLAGGRNEQFF. The CDR3 nucleotides read TGTGCCAGCAGCCTTCAGGGACTAGCGGGGGGGCGCAATGAGCAGTTCTTC.

V gene TRBV27 combines with J gene TRBJ2-1; 7 positions agree with TRBD2. The CDR3 has 13 residues. J was trimmed by 5 bases and V by 6 bases; bases with no gene match: 4. The germline V gene has CDR1 MNHEY and CDR2 SMNVEV (reference sequence). For the CDR3, the DNA is TGTGCCAGCAGCGAGACTAGCAACAATGAGCAGTTCTTC. This encodes CASSETSNNEQFF.

This clonotype was observed at least ten times. V usage is TRBV6-1 and J usage is TRBJ2-3; D is perhaps TRBD1 or TRBD2 (5 bases each). The ends were cut back, 8 bases at V and 1 base at J, with 10 bases in the middle. This CDR3 comprises 13 residues. The germline CDR1 and CDR2 sequences are MNHNS and SASEGT. CDR3 sequence: CASGRDGTDTQYF. The DNA of the CDR3 is TGTGCCAGCGGTAGGGACGGCACAGATACGCAGTATTTT.

The chain uses TRBV2 and TRBJ2-7; 12 bases agree with TRBD1. With V trimmed by 8 bases and J by 1 base, 9 bases remained unmatched. CDR3 size: 16 residues. Germline assignment: CDR1 SNHLY and CDR2 FYNNEI. The CDR3 DNA follows: TGTGCCAGCGGCGGGACAGGGGGCAGACTTTCCTACGAGCAGTACTTC. Protein: CASGGTGGRLSYEQYF. Using reference TRBV2 and TRBJ2-7 for the parts outside the CDR3, the full variable domain is EPEVTQTPSHQVTQMGQEVILRCVPISNHLYFYWYRQILGQKVEFLVSFYNNEISEKSEIFDDQFSVERPDGSNFTLKIRSTKLEDSAMYFCASGGTGGRLSYEQYFGPGTRLTVT.

The rearrangement links TRBV2 to TRBJ2-3; D uncertain. Germline CDR1 is SNHLY and CDR2 is FYNNEI. The CDR3 extends over 10 amino acids. Between the trimmed V and J ends, which lost 4 bases and 8 bases, there was a span of 4 bases. The CDR3: CASSVLTQYF. Written as DNA, the CDR3 is TGTGCCAGCAGTGTCCTTACGCAGTATTTT.

The chain joins TRBV20-1 to TRBJ2-7; 8 nucleotides match TRBD2. The CDR3 loop spans 13 amino acids. Germline V gene sequence: CDR1 DFQATT, CDR2 SNEGSKA (reference sequence). Unmatched junction bases numbered 4, after V lost 0 bases and J lost 6 bases. The CDR3 region has the DNA TGCAGTGCTAGAGAGGCCCGGGGGGGCGAGCAGTACTTC. Its translation: CSAREARGGEQYF.

The sample holds a few counts of this clonotype. V is TRBV5-5 and J is TRBJ2-3; D not certain. V shed 0 bases and J shed 2 bases, with 13 bases lying between them. This CDR3 is 16 amino acids long. CDR1 is SGHKS, CDR2 YYEKEE, per germline (reference sequence). CDR3 region: CASSLGVGPVTDTQYF. The CDR3 DNA follows: TGTGCCAGCAGCTTGGGGGTCGGGCCCGTCACAGATACGCAGTATTTT.

This clonotype has only a few counts. The J gene is TRBJ2-3, the V gene TRBV5-1; TRBD2 aligns across 9 bases. Germline V lookup: CDR1 SGHRS, CDR2 YFSETQ. V dropped 4 bases and J dropped 0; count of bases not matched to a gene: 6. CDR3 length: 16 residues. The CDR3 DNA is TGCGCCAGCAGCGGACCTAGCGGGGCGAGCACAGATACGCAGTATTTT. It yields the protein CASSGPSGASTDTQYF.

V usage is TRBV6-5 and J usage is TRBJ2-1, with a tentative D call TRBD2 (5 bases). The V gene lost 5 bases and the J gene lost 0 bases, with 17 bases spanning the gap. Germline-derived CDR1 and CDR2 are MNHEY and SVGAGI. The CDR3 is made up of 17 amino acids. The CDR3 DNA follows: TGTGCCAGCAGTCCCCCTGTAGCGTCTGGCTCCTACAATGAGCAGTTCTTC. This codes for CASSPPVASGSYNEQFF.